The sequence of this T cell receptor beta chain was determined in a study of beta chain features in type 1 diabetes. Whole-study context: Investigators examined around 98 million sorted cells across all samples. Findings and limits, study-wide: Type 1 diabetes patients showed a moderate but significant shortening of TCRB CDR3s in all four CD4+ subsets. Among patients, naive, central memory and Treg TCRB repertoires appeared more similar than among healthy donors.

All of the isolated RNA was reverse transcribed, so expressed TCRB transcripts were sequenced. Read counts averaged roughly 3.5 million for samples of naive, central memory and regulatory T cells. Profiled with immunoSEQ multiplex PCR; TCRdb holds only in-frame clones, not every one. The sample yields around 600,000 clones, around 11% seen once. Cell sorting via CD45RO/CCR7/CD25/CD127/CD95/CD27 was performed to obtain CD4+ naive, central memory, regulatory and stem cell-like memory cells. The germline V gene encodes CDR1 SGHRS and CDR2 YFSETQ. V lost 2 bases to trimming and J lost 8 bases, with 11 bases between them. The CDR3 runs 13 residues. In this sample, this clone turned up a few times. Its antigen is not identified.

V gene TRBV5-1 combines with J gene TRBJ2-1, with D tentatively TRBD1 (5 bases). The sample consisted of naive CD4+ T cells from blood. This sequence was found in a man aged 30 to 39 with type 1 diabetes. The CDR3 loop reads CASSFQGGDEQFF. CDR3 coding DNA: TGCGCCAGCAGCTTCCAGGGTGGAGATGAGCAGTTCTTC. Supplemented by reference TRBV5-1 and TRBJ2-1, the full variable domain reads KAGVTQTPRYLIKTRGQQVTLSCSPISGHRSVSWYQQTPGQGLQFLFEYFSETQRNKGNFPGRFSGRQFSNSRSEMNVSTLELGDSALYLCASSFQGGDEQFFGPGTRLTVL.